The TCR beta chain under discussion was sequenced for a study of PD-1 blockade in classical Hodgkin lymphoma. The study, taken as a whole, reports: Newly diagnosed patients reportedly had lower baseline TCR diversity than healthy donors. Possibly reflecting disease activity or prior therapy, repertoire differences have causes that remain undefined. The study found that TCR diversity rose significantly by C4D1 in CD4+ but not CD8+ cells.

Concerning this clone: Antigen: not known.

In germline, CDR1 is SGHNT, CDR2 YENEEA. There are 14 residues in the CDR3. V lost 2 bases and J lost 7, with 11 bases in between. Profiling relied on immunoSEQ multiplex PCR, and the TCRdb table lists in-frame clones only, not all of them. The sample lists 72,000 or so clones, under 95% occurring once. All trial patients relapsed after autologous stem cell transplantation. Best responses fell into complete response, partial response or progressive disease. This sequence was found in a human donor with classical Hodgkin lymphoma. The genes are TRBV11-3 and TRBJ2-2; D is ambiguous. The material sequenced was peripheral blood mononuclear cells (PBMCs), taken at baseline. The CDR3 reads CASSLTVRSGELFF. CDR3 in DNA: TGTGCCAGCAGCTTAACGGTCCGTAGCGGGGAGCTGTTTTTT.